The text below deals with one T cell receptor (beta chain). No cognate antigen has been identified for it. No qualities accompany the bases; no much larger clone lies one base away. This sample was included in a study of OX40 agonist ivuxolimab in advanced cancers. Study-level background: Ivuxolimab was an agonistic, fully human IgG2 monoclonal antibody directed against OX40 (CD134), a costimulatory receptor. Patients were allowed to have had prior anti-PD-1, anti-PD-L1 or anti-CTLA-4 therapy, and 30% to 40% of the dose-escalation patients had previously received checkpoint inhibitors. Intravenous ivuxolimab was administered to patients every 2 weeks at six dose levels: 0.01, 0.1, 0.3, 1.5, 3 and 10 mg/kg. Partial responses were achieved by three dose-escalation patients, of whom one had hepatocellular carcinoma and two had cutaneous melanoma. The paper reports the monotherapy dose-escalation portion (N of about 50 patients) of the phase I ivuxolimab trial. Among the roughly 50 dose-escalation patients, some 20 had hepatocellular carcinoma, around 15 melanoma, 9 renal cell carcinoma and 9 head and neck cancer. Peripheral TCRbeta sequencing aimed to test whether ivuxolimab altered TCR sequence diversity and caused clonal T-cell expansion. In the dose-escalation cohort, approximately 80% of patients were male, and the mean age was 60 years with a range of roughly 20 to 85.

General conclusions and limits of the study: In partial responders in the 0.1-3.0 mg/kg groups, normalized peripheral clonal expansion was found to be among the lowest, especially among CD8+ T cells. At doses of 0.1 to 3.0 mg/kg, clonal expansion of both CD4+ and CD8+ T cells in blood was seen between baseline and week 6. Low levels of normalized T-cell clonal expansion were also seen in some nonresponding patients. After ivuxolimab, CD8+ T cells had more expanded clones than CD4+ T cells on average. The antigen specificity of the peripheral T cells that underwent clonal expansion was not determined.

To sequence the TCRbeta CDR3 region, genomic DNA was isolated from the sorted cells. The immunoSEQ Assay was used to sequence the TCRbeta CDR3 regions. This immuneACCESS table, as held by TCRdb, lists in-frame sequences with V and J called but not all clones. Of the missing ones, under half trace to an unresolved V gene in checked studies; the others have no known cause. This sample is represented by roughly 75,000 clones; roughly nine tenths of them were singletons. The ten most abundant clones make up over 0.3% of the sample. The trial excluded patients who had a history of autoimmune disease or were on systemic immunosuppression. Peripheral blood for TCR sequencing was collected from all dose cohorts at baseline, on cycle 4 day 1, and on cycle 7 day 1. The samples were taken from a phase I, first-in-human, multicenter, open-label dose-escalation trial of ivuxolimab. Adults with locally advanced or metastatic melanoma, renal cell, hepatocellular, or head and neck squamous cell carcinoma were enrolled in the trial. CD4+ and CD8+ T cells were sorted separately from peripheral blood before TCR sequencing.

At the junction V is shortened by 5 bases and J by 2 bases, with 4 bases in between. CDR1 and CDR2 were assigned from the germline V gene (reference sequence) as DFQATT and SNEGSKA. The cysteine opens and the phenylalanine closes a CDR3 of 11 amino acids. Only the CDR3 region is kept as DNA, spanning 33 bases read in frame from base 1. The V and J segments used are TRBV20-1 and TRBJ1-3; there is no confident call for the D gene. The TCR sequence derives from an adult with an advanced solid tumor such as melanoma, head and neck, liver or kidney cancer. The sample was CD4+ or CD8+ T cells sorted from blood, taken in a trial of the OX40 agonist ivuxolimab. CDR3 loop: CSAPAGNTIYF. The DNA sequence reads TGCAGTGCTCCTGCTGGAAACACCATATATTTT.